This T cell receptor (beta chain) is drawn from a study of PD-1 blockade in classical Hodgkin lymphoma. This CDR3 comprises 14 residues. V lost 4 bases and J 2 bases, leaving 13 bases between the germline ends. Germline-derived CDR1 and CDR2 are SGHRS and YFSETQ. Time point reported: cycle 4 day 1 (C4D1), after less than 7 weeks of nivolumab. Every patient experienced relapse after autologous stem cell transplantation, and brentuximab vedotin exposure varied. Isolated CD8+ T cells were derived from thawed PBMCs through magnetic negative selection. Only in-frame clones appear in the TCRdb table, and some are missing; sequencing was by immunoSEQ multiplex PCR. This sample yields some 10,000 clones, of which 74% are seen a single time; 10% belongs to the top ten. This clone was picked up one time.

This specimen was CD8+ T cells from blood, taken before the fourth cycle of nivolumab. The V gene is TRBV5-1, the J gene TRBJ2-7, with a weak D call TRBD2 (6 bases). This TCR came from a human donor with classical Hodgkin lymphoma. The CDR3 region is CASSLTGVPYEQYF. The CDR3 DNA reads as TGCGCCAGCAGCCTGACGGGGGTTCCCTACGAGCAGTACTTC.